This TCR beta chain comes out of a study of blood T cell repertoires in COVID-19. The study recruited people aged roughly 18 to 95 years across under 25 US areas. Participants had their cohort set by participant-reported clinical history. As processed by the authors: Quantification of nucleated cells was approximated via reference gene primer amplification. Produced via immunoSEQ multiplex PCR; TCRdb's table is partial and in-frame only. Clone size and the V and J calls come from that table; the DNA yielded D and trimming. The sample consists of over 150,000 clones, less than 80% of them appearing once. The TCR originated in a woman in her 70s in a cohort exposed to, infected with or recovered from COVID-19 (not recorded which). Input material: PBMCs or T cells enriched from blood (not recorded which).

CDR3 in amino acids: CASGLGQGAPEDTQYF. CDR3 in DNA: TGTGCTAGTGGTTTAGGACAGGGGGCGCCCGAAGATACGCAGTATTTT. V and J are TRBV12-5 and TRBJ2-3, with TRBD1 identical over 11 bases. CDR1 is LGHNT and CDR2 is FRNRAP in the germline V gene. The CDR3 has 16 residues. The J segment lost 5 bases and the V segment lost 3 bases, leaving 7 bases of the junction unmatched.